This T cell receptor (beta chain) appears in the sequencing data of a study of T cells in Graves' hyperthyroidism and ophthalmopathy. This clonotype was observed at least ten times. Amplified TCR beta CDR3 regions came from RNA transcripts. The TCR CDR3 was amplified in a first-round RT-PCR using the HTBI primer set. TCRdb ran MiXCR on the multiplex PCR reads and lists one entry per CDR3 protein. The table records some 560,000 distinct CDR3 sequences, 13% to 15% of them present only once. The CDR3 totals 13 residues. Germline V gene lookup returns CDR1 SEHNR and CDR2 FQNEAQ (reference sequence). V lost 5 bases, J lost 6 bases, and 14 bases lay in between.

The TCR originated in a woman aged 40-49 years with Graves' hyperthyroidism. The specimen sequenced was blood. This chain uses TRBV7-9 with TRBJ2-7; D might be TRBD1 (6 bases). The CDR3 loop is CASSPTGGGEQYF. The CDR3 DNA follows: TGTGCCAGCAGCCCGACAGGTGGTGGCGAGCAGTACTTC.